The present entry profiles one TCR beta chain with its context. The target antigen is unknown. The source of the sample is a study of T cell responses to AZD1222 COVID-19 vaccine. General study points: None of the repertoires were sampled until the peak T cell response had passed. Seropositive status at baseline applied to only six AZD1222 recipients.

Trimming took 2 bases from V and 0 from J; bases not matched to a gene: 10. This CDR3 contains 17 residues. CDR1 is SGHVT and CDR2 is SQSDAQ in the germline V gene. TCRdb's table, derived via immunoSEQ multiplex PCR, lists solely in-frame clones and lacks some. The sample has about 140,000 clones, 70% to 90% seen once. The TCR comes from an adult in good health. The chain employs TRBV7-4 and TRBJ2-7; 7 bases line up with TRBD1. The sequenced sample was peripheral blood, obtained on day 0 of AZD1222 vaccination. CDR3 region: CASSLRQGDGISYEQYF. In DNA form, the CDR3 reads TGTGCCAGCAGCTTAAGGCAGGGGGACGGGATCTCCTACGAGCAGTACTTC.